This passage covers 21 T cell receptor beta chains from one sample sequenced in a study of blood T cell repertoires in COVID-19. Measured with immunoSEQ multiplex PCR; TCRdb has only the in-frame clones, and not every one. The data contain about 380,000 clones, around 90% of them singletons. Sequenced: PBMCs or T cells enriched from blood (not recorded which). The receptors originated from a woman between 18 and 29 years old who had recovered from COVID-19.

The chain joins TRBV3-1 (or the pseudogene TRBV3-2) to TRBJ1-2, with 8 nucleotides matching TRBD1. Germline-derived CDR1 and CDR2 are LGHDT and YNNKEL (reference sequence). V lost 2 bases to trimming and J lost 8 bases; unmatched junction nucleotides: 7. The CDR3 loop spans 14 amino acids. The CDR3 DNA is TGTGCCAGCAGCCAAACCGGACAGGGCGCGGGCTACACCTTC. Residues: CASSQTGQGAGYTF.

This clone was counted between two and nine times. This chain connects TRBV4-1 to TRBJ1-5; the D is unclear. Trimming shortened V by 1 base and J by 1 base, and 14 bases separated the two germline ends. There are 17 residues in the CDR3. Germline CDR1 MGHRA, CDR2 YSYEKL. The CDR3 DNA reads TGCGCCAGCAGCCAAGGGGGATTCGGGGTCAGCAATCAGCCCCAGCATTTT. Translating gives CASSQGGFGVSNQPQHF.

This rearrangement joins TRBV6-6 to TRBJ2-3; D gene ambiguous. CDR3 length equals 15 residues. V was pared by 0 bases and J by 6 bases, with 13 bases between. Germline V lookup: CDR1 MNHNY, CDR2 SVGAGI (reference sequence). This CDR3 is CASSYSTAAWDTQYF. The CDR3 DNA reads as TGTGCCAGCAGTTACTCGACGGCGGCTTGGGATACGCAGTATTTT.

This clone has just one count. The chain has TRBV7-2 and TRBJ1-1; possible D gene TRBD1, 6 bases. Germline values: CDR1 SGHTA, CDR2 FQGNSA. V lost 5 bases and J lost 2, with 15 bases in between. CDR3 length equals 15 residues. In DNA, the CDR3 is TGTGCCAGCAGCCCAACAGGGATCTCAAACACTGAAGCTTTCTTT. Encoded protein: CASSPTGISNTEAFF.

This chain joins TRBV2 and TRBJ2-1; the match to TRBD1 covers 7 bases. Germline V gene lookup returns CDR1 SNHLY and CDR2 FYNNEI. V lost 5 bases, J lost 8 bases, and 6 bases stayed unmatched. The CDR3 has 13 amino acids. The CDR3 DNA reads as TGTGCCAGCAGTTCTGGACAGGAGGATGAGCAGTTCTTC. Its protein product is CASSSGQEDEQFF.

This chain joins TRBV5-1 and TRBJ2-5; possibly TRBD1 for D (6 bases). The CDR3 totals 15 residues. The ends were cut back, 4 bases at V and 2 bases at J, with 15 bases in the middle. In germline, CDR1 is SGHRS, CDR2 YFSETQ. DNA of the CDR3: TGCGCCAGCAGCCAATTCCCCGGGACACAAGAGACCCAGTACTTC. This sequence encodes CASSQFPGTQETQYF. Filled out from reference TRBV5-1 and TRBJ2-5, the complete variable domain reads KAGVTQTPRYLIKTRGQQVTLSCSPISGHRSVSWYQQTPGQGLQFLFEYFSETQRNKGNFPGRFSGRQFSNSRSEMNVSTLELGDSALYLCASSQFPGTQETQYFGPGTRLLVL.

V is TRBV5-1 and J is TRBJ1-4; no reliable D call. Germline V gives CDR1 SGHRS, CDR2 YFSETQ. V was cut by 4 bases and J by 3 bases, with 10 bases left in between. The length of the CDR3 is 14 residues. In DNA, the CDR3 is TGCGCCAGCAGCCCCGAGTTCGCTAATGAAAAACTGTTTTTT. This translates into CASSPEFANEKLFF. Filled out from reference TRBV5-1 and TRBJ1-4, the complete variable domain reads KAGVTQTPRYLIKTRGQQVTLSCSPISGHRSVSWYQQTPGQGLQFLFEYFSETQRNKGNFPGRFSGRQFSNSRSEMNVSTLELGDSALYLCASSPEFANEKLFFGSGTQLSVL.

The chain couples TRBV4-1 to TRBJ2-5; TRBD2 matches at 12 bases. The junction had 4 bases not matched to a gene; V was cut back by 1 base and J by 4 bases. Germline CDR1 MGHRA, CDR2 YSYEKL. This CDR3 contains 16 residues. The CDR3 DNA sequence: TGCGCCAGCAGCCAAGCAACGACTAGCGGGGGAGAGACCCAGTACTTC. It yields the protein CASSQATTSGGETQYF.

This clone was detected only a few times. V is TRBV21-1 and J is TRBJ1-1. TRBV21-1 is flagged as a pseudogene. The CDR3 extends over 16 amino acids. Here the CDR3 DNA reads TGTGCCAGCAGCAGCCTCCGGGGGGAGGCTAACACTGAAGCTTTCTTT. Residues: CASSSLRGEANTEAFF.

This sequence joins TRBV7-9 and TRBJ2-3, with TRBD1 as a possible D gene (5 bases). V lost 1 base and J 6 bases, leaving 11 bases between the germline ends. The CDR3 totals 14 residues. Germline loops: CDR1 SEHNR, CDR2 FQNEAQ (reference sequence). CDR3 amino acids: CASSLGQTWDTQYF. Written as DNA, the CDR3 is TGTGCCAGCAGCTTAGGACAGACTTGGGATACGCAGTATTTT.

V is TRBV6-2 or TRBV6-3 and J is TRBJ2-5; 8 bases agree with TRBD2. CDR1 and CDR2 from the germline V gene are MNHEY and SVGEGT. Trimming removed 6 bases from V and 5 bases from J; junction bases left unmatched: 2. This CDR3 comprises 12 residues. The CDR3 coding sequence is TGTGCCAGCAGCCGCGGGAGGGAGACCCAGTACTTC. This sequence encodes CASSRGRETQYF.

The CDR3 DNA is TGCGCCAGCAGCTTGGGGAACAGGGTGCAAGAGACCCAGTACTTC. Translated, it gives CASSLGNRVQETQYF. V usage is TRBV5-1 and J usage is TRBJ2-5, with D possibly TRBD1 on 6 matching bases. This CDR3 spans 15 amino acids. Germline V gene sequence: CDR1 SGHRS, CDR2 YFSETQ. Between the trimmed V and J ends, which lost 0 bases and 2 bases, there was a span of 11 bases. The full variable domain, in which reference TRBV5-1 and TRBJ2-5 provide the parts outside the CDR3, is KAGVTQTPRYLIKTRGQQVTLSCSPISGHRSVSWYQQTPGQGLQFLFEYFSETQRNKGNFPGRFSGRQFSNSRSEMNVSTLELGDSALYLCASSLGNRVQETQYFGPGTRLLVL.

CDR3 amino acids: CASSFTSGAQYF. The CDR3 DNA reads as TGTGCCAGCAGCTTCACTAGCGGAGCGCAGTATTTT. The chain carries TRBV5-6 and TRBJ2-3, with 8 bases identical to TRBD2. The CDR3 sequence is 12 residues long. Germline V lookup: CDR1 SGHDT, CDR2 YYEEEE. V was clipped by 2 bases and J by 10 bases; unmatched bases: 3. The whole variable domain, remainder taken from reference TRBV5-6 and TRBJ2-3, is DAGVTQSPTHLIKTRGQQVTLRCSPKSGHDTVSWYQQALGQGPQFIFQYYEEEERQRGNFPDRFSGHQFPNYSSELNVNALLLGDSALYLCASSFTSGAQYFGPGTRLTVL.

The chain couples TRBV5-1 to TRBJ2-3; D is unclear. The germline CDR1 and CDR2 sequences are SGHRS and YFSETQ. Trimming removed 4 bases from V and 0 bases from J, with 18 bases in between. This CDR3 contains 17 residues. This CDR3 is CASSRSSRVTSTDTQYF. The DNA of the CDR3 is TGCGCCAGCAGCAGGTCGTCACGGGTGACTAGCACAGATACGCAGTATTTT. The variable domain in full, with the rest retrieved from reference TRBV5-1 and TRBJ2-3, is KAGVTQTPRYLIKTRGQQVTLSCSPISGHRSVSWYQQTPGQGLQFLFEYFSETQRNKGNFPGRFSGRQFSNSRSEMNVSTLELGDSALYLCASSRSSRVTSTDTQYFGPGTRLTVL.

The chain has TRBV5-1 and TRBJ2-3, with 8 bases identical to TRBD2. This CDR3 is 16 amino acids long. The ends lost 0 bases at V and 0 bases at J; junction bases unmatched: 3. Germline CDR1 is SGHRS and CDR2 is YFSETQ. Here the CDR3 reads CASSLGASGSTDTQYF. The CDR3 bases are TGCGCCAGCAGCTTGGGAGCTAGCGGGAGCACAGATACGCAGTATTTT. Full variable domain (remainder filled in from reference TRBV5-1 and TRBJ2-3): KAGVTQTPRYLIKTRGQQVTLSCSPISGHRSVSWYQQTPGQGLQFLFEYFSETQRNKGNFPGRFSGRQFSNSRSEMNVSTLELGDSALYLCASSLGASGSTDTQYFGPGTRLTVL.

The chain carries TRBV10-3 and TRBJ1-6; TRBD1 matches 9 bases. The germline V gene has CDR1 ENHRY and CDR2 SYGVKD. The CDR3 spans 17 residues. The V gene end was trimmed by 0 bases and the J gene end by 0 bases; junction bases not matched to a gene: 0. CDR3: CAISESTGGSYNSPLHF. The DNA for the CDR3 is TGTGCCATCAGTGAGTCGACAGGGGGCTCCTATAATTCACCCCTCCACTTT.

In nucleotides, the CDR3 is TGTGCCAGCAGCTTGAACAGGGACTACGAGCAGTACTTC. Its translation: CASSLNRDYEQYF. V usage is TRBV5-4 and J usage is TRBJ2-7, with a possible D match to TRBD1 (6 bases). The CDR3 has 13 residues. Trimming removed 1 base from V and 3 bases from J, with 8 bases in between. Germline CDR1 reads SGHNT; CDR2 reads YYREEE (reference sequence).

A single count supports this clone. The chain links TRBV25-1 to TRBJ2-5; D may be TRBD2 (6 bases). The CDR3 has 15 residues. Trimming stripped 3 bases from V and 0 bases from J, with 11 bases between. Germline V gene sequence: CDR1 MGHDK, CDR2 SYGVNS. In DNA, the CDR3 is TGTGCCAGCAGTGATCCCCGGGGGTACCAAGAGACCCAGTACTTC. This encodes CASSDPRGYQETQYF.

The chain carries TRBV9 and TRBJ1-2; 10 bases line up with TRBD1. This CDR3 contains 16 residues. Germline V gives CDR1 SGDLS, CDR2 YYNGEE. V lost 1 base and J lost 2; bases outside the gene matches: 5. This CDR3 reads CASSVSRDRGNYGYTF. The CDR3 DNA sequence: TGTGCCAGCAGCGTAAGTCGGGACAGGGGCAACTATGGCTACACCTTC. Full variable domain (rest looked up from reference TRBV9 and TRBJ1-2): DSGVTQTPKHLITATGQRVTLRCSPRSGDLSVYWYQQSLDQGLQFLIQYYNGEERAKGNILERFSAQQFPDLHSELNLSSLELGDSALYFCASSVSRDRGNYGYTFGSGTRLTVV.

The CDR3 DNA sequence: TGTGCCAGCAGCTTGAGGGCAAGTTATGGCTACACCTTC. The encoded protein is CASSLRASYGYTF. The J gene is TRBJ1-2, the V gene TRBV7-3; D gene uncertain. This CDR3 is built from 13 residues. The V end lost 3 bases, the J end lost 5 bases, and 10 bases lay between the germline ends. The germline V gene has CDR1 SGHTA and CDR2 FQGTGA.

The chain uses TRBV28 and TRBJ2-7; D is perhaps TRBD1 (6 bases). V was trimmed by 1 base and J by 6 bases, leaving 10 bases between them. This CDR3 contains 13 residues. CDR1 and CDR2 (germline): MDHEN, SYDVKM. CDR3 nucleotide sequence: TGTGCCAGCAGTTTATACAGGGCGGGCGAGCAGTACTTC. As protein: CASSLYRAGEQYF.